Listed here is a single TCR beta chain. Antigen: not known. This sample was taken from a study of glioma-infiltrating T cells after dendritic cell vaccination. About the research overall: Samples are from glioblastoma patients in Phase I and II dendritic cell vaccine trials. Study conclusions and caveats: No direct clonality-survival link was found; a diverse polyclonal response may matter.

The CDR3 extends over 15 amino acids. Germline CDR1 and CDR2: MGHDK and SYGVNS. V lost 1 base, J lost 0 bases, and 6 bases lay in between. Repertoires were generated with immunoSEQ multiplex PCR, while TCRdb's copy carries only in-frame clones and drops some. Among just over 95,000 clones listed, over 60% were seen once. The gene calls are TRBV25-1 and TRBJ1-4; a possible D gene is TRBD1 (5 bases). Here the sequenced sample was blood, taken before dendritic cell vaccination. This receptor was obtained from a human donor with glioblastoma. CDR3 in DNA: TGTGCCAGCAGTGAATTCAGGGCAACTAATGAAAAACTGTTTTTT. This gives the protein CASSEFRATNEKLFF.